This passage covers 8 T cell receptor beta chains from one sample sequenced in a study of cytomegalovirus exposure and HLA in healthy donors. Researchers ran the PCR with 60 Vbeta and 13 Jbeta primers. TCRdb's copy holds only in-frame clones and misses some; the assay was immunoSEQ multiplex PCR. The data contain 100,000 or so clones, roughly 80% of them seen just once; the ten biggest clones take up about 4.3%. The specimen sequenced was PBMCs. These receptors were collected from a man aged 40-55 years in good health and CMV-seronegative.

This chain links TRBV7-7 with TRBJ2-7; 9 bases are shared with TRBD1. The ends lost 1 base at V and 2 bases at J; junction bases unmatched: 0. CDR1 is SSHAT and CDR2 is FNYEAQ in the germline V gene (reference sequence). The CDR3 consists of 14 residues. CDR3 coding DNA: TGTGCCAGCAGCTTAGGGACAGGGGCCTACGAGCAGTACTTC. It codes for CASSLGTGAYEQYF.

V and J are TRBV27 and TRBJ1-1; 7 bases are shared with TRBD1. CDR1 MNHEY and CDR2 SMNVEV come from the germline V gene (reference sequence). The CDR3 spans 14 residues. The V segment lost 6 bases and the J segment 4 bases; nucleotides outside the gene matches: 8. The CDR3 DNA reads TGTGCCAGCAGAGAGAGGGGGCTCGGCACTGAAGCTTTCTTT. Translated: CASRERGLGTEAFF.

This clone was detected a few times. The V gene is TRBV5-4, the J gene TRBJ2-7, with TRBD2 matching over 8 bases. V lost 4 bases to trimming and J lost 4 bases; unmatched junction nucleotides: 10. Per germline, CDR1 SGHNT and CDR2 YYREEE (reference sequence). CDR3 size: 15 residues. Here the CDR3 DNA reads TGTGCCAGCAGCCTTAGCGGGACACGGAGATACGAGCAGTACTTC. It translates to CASSLSGTRRYEQYF.

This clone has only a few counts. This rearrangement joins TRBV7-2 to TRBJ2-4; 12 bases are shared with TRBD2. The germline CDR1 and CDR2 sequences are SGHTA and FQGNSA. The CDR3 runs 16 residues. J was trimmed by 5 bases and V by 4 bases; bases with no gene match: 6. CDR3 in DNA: TGTGCCAGCAGCTCCCTAGCGGGGGGGATACAAAACATTCAGTACTTC. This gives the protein CASSSLAGGIQNIQYF.

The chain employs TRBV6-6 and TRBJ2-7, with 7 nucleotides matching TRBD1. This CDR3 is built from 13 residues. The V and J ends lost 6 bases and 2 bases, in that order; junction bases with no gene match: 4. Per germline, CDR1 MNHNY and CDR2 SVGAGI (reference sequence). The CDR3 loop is CASRKGQAYEQYF. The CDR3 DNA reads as TGTGCCAGCAGAAAAGGACAGGCCTACGAGCAGTACTTC.

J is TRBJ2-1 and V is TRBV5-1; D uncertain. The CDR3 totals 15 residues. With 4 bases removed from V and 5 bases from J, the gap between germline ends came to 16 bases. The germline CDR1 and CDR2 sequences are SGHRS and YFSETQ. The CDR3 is CASSPPLLGHNEQFF. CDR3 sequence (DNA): TGCGCCAGCAGCCCACCCCTCTTGGGCCACAATGAGCAGTTCTTC.

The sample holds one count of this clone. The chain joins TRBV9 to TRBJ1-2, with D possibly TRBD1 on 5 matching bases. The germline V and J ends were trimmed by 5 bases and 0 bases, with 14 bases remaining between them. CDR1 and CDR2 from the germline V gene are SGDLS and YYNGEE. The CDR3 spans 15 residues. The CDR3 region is CASSIGTPANYGYTF. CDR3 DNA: TGTGCCAGCAGTATCGGGACTCCGGCTAACTATGGCTACACCTTC.

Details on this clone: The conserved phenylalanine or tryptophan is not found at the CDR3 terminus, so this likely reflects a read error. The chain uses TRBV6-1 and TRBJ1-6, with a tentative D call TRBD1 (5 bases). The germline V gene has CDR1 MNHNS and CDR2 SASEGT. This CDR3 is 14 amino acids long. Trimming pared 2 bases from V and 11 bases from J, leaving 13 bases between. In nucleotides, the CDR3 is TGTGCCAGCAGTGAACAGGGCGGCTGGACACCCCTCCACCTT. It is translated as CASSEQGGWTPLHL.